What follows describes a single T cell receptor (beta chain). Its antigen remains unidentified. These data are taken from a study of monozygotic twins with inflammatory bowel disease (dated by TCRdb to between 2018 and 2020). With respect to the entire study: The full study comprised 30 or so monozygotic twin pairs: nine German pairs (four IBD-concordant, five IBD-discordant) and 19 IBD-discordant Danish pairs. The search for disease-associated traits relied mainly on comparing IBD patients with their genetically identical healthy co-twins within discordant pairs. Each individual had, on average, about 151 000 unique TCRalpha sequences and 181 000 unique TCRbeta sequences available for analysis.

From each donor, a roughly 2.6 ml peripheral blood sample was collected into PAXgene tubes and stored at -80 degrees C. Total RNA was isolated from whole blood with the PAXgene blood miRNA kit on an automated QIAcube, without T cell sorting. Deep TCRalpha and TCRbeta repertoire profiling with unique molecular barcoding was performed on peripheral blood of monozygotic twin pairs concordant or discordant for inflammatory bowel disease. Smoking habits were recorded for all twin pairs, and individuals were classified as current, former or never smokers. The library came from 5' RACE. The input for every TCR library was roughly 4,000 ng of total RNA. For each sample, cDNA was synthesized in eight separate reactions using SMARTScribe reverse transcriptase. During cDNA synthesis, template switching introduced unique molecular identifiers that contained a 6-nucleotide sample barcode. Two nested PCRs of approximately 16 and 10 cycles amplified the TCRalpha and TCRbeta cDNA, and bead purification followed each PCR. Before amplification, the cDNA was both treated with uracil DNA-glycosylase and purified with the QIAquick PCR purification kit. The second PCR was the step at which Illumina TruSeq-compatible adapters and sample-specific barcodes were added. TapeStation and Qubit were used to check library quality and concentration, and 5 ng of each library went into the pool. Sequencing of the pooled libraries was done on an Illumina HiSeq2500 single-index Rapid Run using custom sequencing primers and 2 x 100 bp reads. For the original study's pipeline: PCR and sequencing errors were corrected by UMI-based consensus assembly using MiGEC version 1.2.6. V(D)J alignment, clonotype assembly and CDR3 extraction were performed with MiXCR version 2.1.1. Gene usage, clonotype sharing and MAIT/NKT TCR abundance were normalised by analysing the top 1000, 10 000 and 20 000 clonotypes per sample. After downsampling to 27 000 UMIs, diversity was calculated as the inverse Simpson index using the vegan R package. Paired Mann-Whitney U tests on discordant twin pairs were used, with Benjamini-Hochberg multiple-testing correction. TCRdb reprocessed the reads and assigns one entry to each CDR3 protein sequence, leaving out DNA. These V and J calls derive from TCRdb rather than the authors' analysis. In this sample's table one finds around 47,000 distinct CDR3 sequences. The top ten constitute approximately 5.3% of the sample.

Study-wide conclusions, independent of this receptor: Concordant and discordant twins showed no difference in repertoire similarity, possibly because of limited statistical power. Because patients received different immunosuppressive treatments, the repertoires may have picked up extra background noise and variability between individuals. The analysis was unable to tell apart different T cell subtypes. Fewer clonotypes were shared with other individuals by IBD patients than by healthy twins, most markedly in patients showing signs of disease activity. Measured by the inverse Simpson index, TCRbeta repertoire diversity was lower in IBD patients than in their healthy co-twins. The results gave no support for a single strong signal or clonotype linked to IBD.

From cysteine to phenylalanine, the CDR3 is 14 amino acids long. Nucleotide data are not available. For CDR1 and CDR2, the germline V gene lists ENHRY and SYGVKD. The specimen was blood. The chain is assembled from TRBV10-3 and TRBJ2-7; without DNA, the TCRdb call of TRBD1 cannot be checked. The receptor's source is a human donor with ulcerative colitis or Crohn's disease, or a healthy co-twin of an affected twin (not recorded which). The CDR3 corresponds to CAISERGQNHEQYF.